This is a list of T cell receptor beta chains from one sample in a study of OX40 agonist ivuxolimab in advanced cancers. Profiling relied on immunoSEQ multiplex PCR, and the TCRdb table lists in-frame clones only, not all of them. The table lists some 26,000 clones, over 80% of them singletons. The specimen was CD4+ or CD8+ T cells sorted from blood, collected in a trial of the OX40 agonist ivuxolimab. The source is an adult with an advanced solid tumor such as melanoma, head and neck, liver or kidney cancer. Each CDR3 is given with its conserved first and last residue. A D gene is named only where the DNA matches it firmly. Size values are once, few and many counts, or a class for expanded clones, and some rows have none.

>TRBV18|NA|TRBJ1-2|TRBD1|17
CASSPLQGAQPNYGYTF
TGTGCCAGCTCACCACTTCAGGGGGCTCAGCCTAACTATGGCTACACCTTC
>TRBV30|NA|TRBJ2-2|NA|14
CAWSVPGNTGELFF
TGTGCCTGGAGTGTCCCAGGGAACACCGGGGAGCTGTTTTTT
>TRBV7-2|NA|TRBJ2-5|NA|14
CASSLPGSQETQYF
TGTGCCAGCAGCTTACCCGGGAGTCAGGAGACCCAGTACTTC
>TRBV2|NA|TRBJ2-1|NA|15
CASSEDSSSYNEQFF
TGTGCCAGCAGTGAGGACAGCAGCTCCTACAATGAGCAGTTCTTC
>TRBV15|once|TRBJ2-7|NA|14
CATSRWAGSYEQYF
TGTGCCACCAGCAGATGGGCCGGATCCTACGAGCAGTACTTC
>TRBV4-3|NA|TRBJ2-4|TRBD2|16
CASSQTLAGGVDIQYF
TGCGCCAGCAGCCAAACATTAGCGGGAGGTGTGGACATTCAGTACTTC
>TRBV29-1|NA|TRBJ1-2|TRBD1|14
CSVGQGGDGYGYTF
TGCAGCGTTGGTCAGGGGGGCGACGGCTATGGCTACACCTTC
>TRBV5-4|NA|TRBJ1-5|TRBD1|17
CASSLEGQGVHNQPQHF
TGTGCCAGCAGCTTGGAGGGACAGGGGGTACATAATCAGCCCCAGCATTTT
>TRBV27|few|TRBJ1-2|NA|15
CASSPNPPDRYGYTF
TGTGCCAGCAGTCCCAACCCGCCCGACCGCTATGGCTACACCTTC
>TRBV15|NA|TRBJ1-3|TRBD1|15
CATSRDRDPGNTIYF
TGTGCCACCAGCCGTGACAGGGACCCTGGAAACACCATATATTTT
>TRBV7-2|NA|TRBJ2-3|NA|15
CASSFGGGREGTQYF
TGTGCCAGCAGCTTCGGCGGGGGCCGGGAAGGTACGCAGTATTTT
>TRBV2|NA|TRBJ1-1|NA|19
CASSEALPGGLGMNTEAFF
TGTGCCAGCAGTGAAGCGCTCCCGGGGGGATTGGGGATGAACACTGAAGCTTTCTTT
>TRBV2|NA|TRBJ2-7|NA|16
CASSGGGGVAWYEQYF
TGTGCCAGCAGTGGTGGAGGGGGCGTAGCGTGGTACGAGCAGTACTTC
>TRBV7-9|NA|TRBJ2-7|TRBD1|16
CASSSDPGQGLHEQYF
TGTGCCAGCAGCTCCGATCCGGGACAGGGGTTGCACGAGCAGTACTTC
>TRBV4-1|NA|TRBJ2-1|NA|17
CASSQDPGTSSWGWRFF
TGCGCCAGCAGCCAAGATCCCGGGACGTCATCTTGGGGTTGGCGTTTCTTC
>TRBV5-4|NA|TRBJ2-7|TRBD2|15
CASSPPMGGDAEQYF
TGTGCCAGCAGCCCCCCAATGGGGGGGGACGCCGAGCAGTACTTC
>TRBV28|NA|TRBJ2-5|NA|17
CASSFLPGPPAGETQYF
TGTGCCAGCAGTTTCTTACCGGGACCCCCTGCGGGGGAGACCCAGTACTTC
>TRBV9|NA|TRBJ2-2|NA|15
CASTGGTGNTGELFF
TGTGCCAGCACCGGGGGGACAGGGAACACCGGGGAGCTGTTTTTT